Below are 24 T cell receptor beta chains sequenced from a single sample in a study of CD8 T cells in ankylosing spondylitis. In TCRdb, the 5' RACE reads were re-called with MiXCR into one record per CDR3 protein. The sample gives about 240,000 distinct CDR3 sequences, approximately 8.4% of which show up once; more than 4.5% is in the top ten. The sequencing input was blood, either unsorted or a sorted T cell fraction (not recorded which). Source of these receptors: a female donor with ankylosing spondylitis or in good health (not recorded which).

Notes on this clonotype: A much bigger clone sits one base away, suggesting this may be a read error. This chain links TRBV29-1 with TRBJ1-2; D remains ambiguous. Germline values: CDR1 SQVTM, CDR2 ANQGSEA. The CDR3 covers 12 residues. V gave up 6 bases and J gave up 11 bases, with 19 bases separating them. The CDR3 loop reads CSVEGSTRRYTF. The CDR3 DNA reads TGCAGCGTGGAGGGATCGACTAGAAGATACACCTTC.

V gene TRBV7-2 combines with J gene TRBJ1-2; a weak D match, TRBD1 (5 bases). Trimming shortened V by 5 bases and J by 6 bases, and 13 bases separated the two germline ends. The CDR3 consists of 13 residues. Germline-derived CDR1 and CDR2 are SGHTA and FQGNSA. The CDR3 DNA reads TGTGCCAGCAGCCCAGACAGTGCCAATGGCTACACCTTC. Translation gives CASSPDSANGYTF.

This clonotype was detected a few times. The rearrangement joins TRBV29-1 to TRBJ1-5; tentatively, D is TRBD1 (5 bases). Germline CDR1 and CDR2: SQVTM and ANQGSEA. The CDR3 runs to 13 residues. Trimming took off 5 bases at V and 10 bases at J, with 18 bases between the two ends. In DNA, the CDR3 is TGCAGCGTTCGCACCGGGGGGAGAGGACCCCAGCATTTT. It is translated as CSVRTGGRGPQHF. Filled out from reference TRBV29-1 and TRBJ1-5, the complete variable domain reads SAVISQKPSRDICQRGTSLTIQCQVDSQVTMMFWYRQQPGQSLTLIATANQGSEATYESGFVIDKFPISRPNLTFSTLTVSNMSPEDSSIYLCSVRTGGRGPQHFGDGTRLSIL.

This clonotype was detected many times. The chain joins TRBV27 to TRBJ1-1; TRBD1 might be the D (5 bases). Germline lookup yields CDR1 MNHEY and CDR2 SMNVEV (reference sequence). V was pared by 8 bases and J by 2 bases, with 9 bases between. There are 12 residues in the CDR3. The CDR3, as DNA: TGTGCCAGCGAAGGGGCAAACACTGAAGCTTTCTTT. Encoded protein: CASEGANTEAFF.

J is TRBJ2-5 and V is TRBV7-2, with TRBD2 matching over 13 bases. With V trimmed by 4 bases and J by 5 bases, 7 bases remained unmatched. There are 16 residues in the CDR3. In germline, CDR1 is SGHTA, CDR2 FQGNSA. The CDR3 DNA reads as TGTGCCAGCAGCTCGCGGACTAGCGGGGGCCGGGAGACCCAGTACTTC. Protein sequence: CASSSRTSGGRETQYF.

This clonotype showed up many times. The chain uses TRBV2 and TRBJ2-7, with D possibly called TRBD1 or TRBD2 (6 bases each). CDR3 length equals 17 residues. Germline CDR1 reads SNHLY; CDR2 reads FYNNEI. Trimming cost V 3 bases and J 0 bases, with 18 bases left between them. The CDR3 DNA follows: TGTGCCAGCAGTGACCCTCCTAGGGGGGAGTACTCCTACGAGCAGTACTTC. It specifies CASSDPPRGEYSYEQYF. The full variable domain, completed using reference TRBV2 and TRBJ2-7, is EPEVTQTPSHQVTQMGQEVILRCVPISNHLYFYWYRQILGQKVEFLVSFYNNEISEKSEIFDDQFSVERPDGSNFTLKIRSTKLEDSAMYFCASSDPPRGEYSYEQYFGPGTRLTVT.

Turning to this clonotype: The junction and the germline gene differ at one end; a read error may be behind it. The J gene is TRBJ1-1, the V gene TRBV11-2; D ambiguous. Germline values: CDR1 SGHAT, CDR2 FQNNGV. The CDR3 loop spans 13 amino acids. CDR3 sequence: CTSRPGLATEAFF. The CDR3 DNA sequence: TGTACCAGCAGGCCCGGATTGGCCACTGAAGCTTTCTTT.

This clonotype was counted only a few times. One end of the junction varies from germline; a read error may be responsible. This chain connects TRBV7-2 to TRBJ2-1, with 7 bases aligning to TRBD2. The CDR3 is 14 amino acids. CDR1 and CDR2 (germline): SGHTA, FQGNSA. The CDR3 sequence: CASRSYKGTTRYRF. Written as DNA, the CDR3 is TGTGCCAGCAGATCTTATAAGGGGACTACACGATATAGATTC. Full variable domain (rest looked up from reference TRBV7-2 and TRBJ2-1): GAGVSQSPSNKVTEKGKDVELRCDPISGHTALYWYRQSLGQGLEFLIYFQGNSAPDKSGLPSDRFSAERTGGSVSTLTIQRTQQEDSAVYLCASRSYKGTTRYRFGPGTRLTVL.

This clonotype showed up many times. The genes are TRBV3-1 and TRBJ1-2; 8 nucleotides align to TRBD1. Trimming removed 2 bases from V and 8 bases from J; junction bases left unmatched: 13. This CDR3 contains 16 residues. Germline loops: CDR1 LGHDT, CDR2 YNNKEL (reference sequence). CDR3 DNA: TGTGCCAGCAGCCAAAGGGCCTTCAGGGGGCGCGGCGGCTACACCTTC. Translated, it gives CASSQRAFRGRGGYTF.

The sample holds many counts of this clonotype. V usage is TRBV20-1 and J usage is TRBJ2-1; 7 positions agree with TRBD2. Germline V gene lookup returns CDR1 DFQATT and CDR2 SNEGSKA (reference sequence). The ends lost 8 bases at V and 7 bases at J; junction bases unmatched: 5. This CDR3 is 11 amino acids long. DNA of the CDR3: TGCAGTAGTGGGAGGGCGAATGAGCAGTTCTTC. Its protein is CSSGRANEQFF.

Comment on this clonotype: A single base separates this from a much larger clone, so it may be a read error. The chain's CDR3 is CASNFYRGGNEKLFF. The DNA for the CDR3 is TGTGCCAGCAACTTCTACAGGGGGGGGAATGAAAAACTGTTTTTT. This chain joins TRBV7-2 and TRBJ1-4, with TRBD1 identical over 8 bases. Germline values: CDR1 SGHTA, CDR2 FQGNSA. The CDR3 contains 15 residues. V dropped 7 bases and J dropped 5; count of bases not matched to a gene: 9.

This clonotype has a count of ten or more. V gene TRBV29-1 combines with J gene TRBJ2-7; 9 nucleotides agree with TRBD1. CDR1 and CDR2 from the germline V gene are SQVTM and ANQGSEA. The J segment lost 5 bases and the V segment lost 3 bases, leaving 8 bases of the junction unmatched. This CDR3 comprises 14 residues. DNA for the CDR3: TGCAGCGTTGAGGCCACCGGGACAGGGAACGAGCAGTACTTC. Amino acid sequence: CSVEATGTGNEQYF.

There are many counts of this clonotype. The V and J genes are TRBV5-1 and TRBJ1-2, with TRBD1 matching 11 bases. This CDR3 has 15 amino acids. Germline CDR1 SGHRS, CDR2 YFSETQ. V lost 3 bases to trimming and J lost 7 bases; unmatched junction nucleotides: 8. For the CDR3, the DNA is TGCGCCAGCAGCTCGGGACAGGGGGGAATCGGTGGCTACACCTTC. It specifies CASSSGQGGIGGYTF.

There are a few counts of this clonotype. The V and J genes are TRBV7-9 and TRBJ1-1; D call uncertain. Deletions cut 2 bases from V and 6 bases from J, with 16 bases between. The CDR3 totals 15 residues. Germline assignment: CDR1 SEHNR and CDR2 FQNEAQ (reference sequence). CDR3 DNA: TGTGCCAGCAGCTTATCGGCTGGGTTTTTGGCTGAAGCTTTCTTT. Translating it yields CASSLSAGFLAEAFF.

This clonotype was counted ten times or more. The CDR3 region has the DNA TGCGCCAGCAGCTTGGGACTAGCGGGAGGCCGCACCGGGGAGCTGTTTTTT. Translation: CASSLGLAGGRTGELFF. J is TRBJ2-2 and V is TRBV5-1; 13 nucleotides agree with TRBD2. V dropped 0 bases and J dropped 4; count of bases not matched to a gene: 3. This CDR3 has 17 residues. Germline V gives CDR1 SGHRS, CDR2 YFSETQ.

On this clonotype: This may arise from a read error, as a much more abundant clone is one base away. V and J are TRBV20-1 and TRBJ1-5; possibly TRBD1 for D (6 bases). CDR3 length: 17 amino acids. Deletions cut 4 bases from V and 1 base from J, with 20 bases between. Germline assignment: CDR1 DFQATT and CDR2 SNEGSKA (reference sequence). CDR3 sequence: CSAIEGGGLQSNQPQHF. CDR3 DNA sequence: TGCAGTGCTATAGAAGGGGGGGGCCTACAAAGCAATCAGCCCCAGCATTTT.

This clonotype was picked up many times. The chain has TRBV20-1 and TRBJ1-5; TRBD1 matches 8 bases. CDR3 length equals 13 residues. With V trimmed by 1 base and J by 4 bases, 0 bases remained unmatched. Germline V lookup: CDR1 DFQATT, CDR2 SNEGSKA (reference sequence). The CDR3 loop reads CSARGTGNQPQHF. The CDR3 nucleotides read TGCAGTGCTAGAGGGACAGGGAATCAGCCCCAGCATTTT.

This clonotype was counted at least ten times. J is TRBJ2-2 and V is TRBV7-9; D is undetermined. The length of the CDR3 is 13 residues. Germline-derived CDR1 and CDR2 are SEHNR and FQNEAQ (reference sequence). The ends were cut back, 6 bases at V and 1 base at J, with 6 bases in the middle. CDR3 region: CASRSMNTGELFF. The CDR3 region has the DNA TGTGCCAGCAGGTCTATGAACACCGGGGAGCTGTTTTTT.

This clonotype was seen many times. The chain employs TRBV20-1 and TRBJ2-3; D possibly matches TRBD1 or TRBD2 (5 bases each). CDR1 is DFQATT and CDR2 is SNEGSKA in the germline V gene (reference sequence). CDR3 length: 12 amino acids. The V and J ends lost 5 bases and 6 bases respectively, with 12 bases between them. CDR3 DNA sequence: TGCAGTGCTCGTAGCGAGGGGGATACGCAGTATTTT. It yields the protein CSARSEGDTQYF.

This clonotype has ten or more counts. The chain joins TRBV2 to TRBJ2-7; D remains unclear. Trimming took off 5 bases at V and 3 bases at J, with 5 bases between the two ends. The CDR3 sequence is 11 residues long. From germline, CDR1 is SNHLY and CDR2 FYNNEI. The CDR3 sequence: CASSTYYEQYF. CDR3 DNA: TGTGCCAGCAGTACTTACTACGAGCAGTACTTC.

The table lists this clonotype with many counts. V usage is TRBV4-3 and J usage is TRBJ2-1; TRBD2 might be the D (6 bases). CDR1 is LGHNA and CDR2 is YSLEER in the germline V gene. V was trimmed by 1 base and J by 8 bases, leaving 18 bases between them. The CDR3 runs 16 residues. The DNA for the CDR3 is TGCGCCAGCAGCCAAGGGGGAGCCCCTGGAGGGGATGAGCAGTTCTTC. Translating it yields CASSQGGAPGGDEQFF.

This clonotype was observed many times. Here the CDR3 reads CASSPQSSNTEAFF. The CDR3 DNA is TGCGCCAGCAGTCCACAGAGCTCGAACACTGAAGCTTTCTTT. This rearrangement joins TRBV5-1 to TRBJ1-1; no clear D. CDR3 size: 14 residues. Trimming left V 5 bases short and J 1 base short, with 12 bases between. Germline CDR1 reads SGHRS; CDR2 reads YFSETQ.

This clonotype was observed a few times. J is TRBJ2-3 and V is TRBV6-5, with TRBD1 matching over 9 bases. This CDR3 spans 18 amino acids. Germline CDR1 reads MNHEY; CDR2 reads SVGAGI. V lost 4 bases and J lost 3; bases outside the gene matches: 14. The CDR3 nucleotides are TGTGCCAGCAGTTTAACGATTGACAGGGGGAGGAGTACAGATACGCAGTATTTT. Amino acid sequence: CASSLTIDRGRSTDTQYF.

At least ten counts were recorded for this clonotype. The chain recombines TRBV10-3 with TRBJ2-1; 9 bases match TRBD2. The CDR3 runs to 15 residues. J was trimmed by 6 bases and V by 6 bases; bases with no gene match: 9. The V gene's germline CDR1 is ENHRY and CDR2 SYGVKD. CDR3 coding DNA: TGTGCCATCAGAGTAGCGGGAGAGGCCTCCAATGAGCAGTTCTTC. As protein: CAIRVAGEASNEQFF.